Each of the 30 T cell receptor beta chains below was sequenced from the same sample in a study of CD8 T cells in acute hepatitis C reinfection. The data were produced by immunoSEQ multiplex PCR, yet TCRdb's version contains in-frame clones alone and is incomplete. The table records 30,000 to 40,000 clones, 85% to 90% of them present only once. Time point in this sample: naive CD8 control sorted from an acute-time-point sample. The sequencing input was naive CD8+ T cells from PBMCs. The source is a man under 40 with chronic hepatitis C.

The CDR3 DNA reads TGTGCCAGCTTAGGGGGGGAGCGAACCTACAATGAGCAGTTCTTC. This codes for CASLGGERTYNEQFF. The V gene is TRBV2, the J gene TRBJ2-1, with a weak D call TRBD2 (7 bases). The CDR3 spans 15 residues. With 8 bases removed from V and 2 bases from J, the gap between germline ends came to 16 bases. Germline V lookup: CDR1 SNHLY, CDR2 FYNNEI. Full variable domain (remainder filled in from reference TRBV2 and TRBJ2-1): EPEVTQTPSHQVTQMGQEVILRCVPISNHLYFYWYRQILGQKVEFLVSFYNNEISEKSEIFDDQFSVERPDGSNFTLKIRSTKLEDSAMYFCASLGGERTYNEQFFGPGTRLTVL.

The chain recombines TRBV11-1 with TRBJ2-3; TRBD1 is a possible D gene (5 bases). Germline assignment: CDR1 SGHAT and CDR2 FQDESV (reference sequence). Trimming pared 6 bases from V and 1 base from J, leaving 11 bases between. The CDR3 extends over 14 amino acids. The DNA for the CDR3 is TGTGCCAGCAGTCCCGTCAGGGGCACAGATACGCAGTATTTT. Translating it yields CASSPVRGTDTQYF.

V and J are TRBV6-5 and TRBJ2-5; 8 positions match TRBD1. This CDR3 contains 15 residues. V shed 6 bases, J shed 4 bases, and the junction held 10 bases outside the gene matches. Per germline, CDR1 MNHEY and CDR2 SVGAGI. CDR3: CASSLGQGMRETQYF. The CDR3 DNA is TGTGCCAGCAGCCTAGGACAGGGTATGCGAGAGACCCAGTACTTC.

This CDR3 is CASSYMDGTEGHTF. In nucleotides, the CDR3 is TGTGCCAGCAGTTACATGGACGGGACGGAGGGGCACACCTTC. The rearrangement uses TRBV6-6 and TRBJ1-2; possible D gene TRBD1, 5 bases. The V gene lost 2 bases and the J gene lost 12 bases, with 19 bases spanning the gap. The germline V gene encodes CDR1 MNHNY and CDR2 SVGAGI (reference sequence). The CDR3 extends over 14 amino acids.

The DNA of the CDR3 is TGTGCCAGCAGCTTAGCGGGACAGGGTAATACTGAAGCTTTCTTT. Translating it yields CASSLAGQGNTEAFF. This chain uses TRBV7-8 with TRBJ1-1; 9 bases line up with TRBD1. Germline CDR1 reads SGHVS; CDR2 reads FQNEAQ. This CDR3 has 15 residues. The J segment lost 5 bases and the V segment lost 0 bases, leaving 4 bases of the junction unmatched.

The chain links TRBV27 to TRBJ2-2; TRBD2 aligns across 7 bases. Germline V CDR1 and CDR2: MNHEY, SMNVEV (reference sequence). This CDR3 region has 16 residues. The ends lost 1 base at V and 7 bases at J; junction bases unmatched: 9. The CDR3 bases are TGTGCCAGCAGTTTATTGCGGGAGTTGGTCGGCGGGGAGCTGTTTTTT. It is translated as CASSLLRELVGGELFF.

This clone occurred once. The V gene is TRBV11-3, the J gene TRBJ1-2; D remains ambiguous. The CDR3 is made up of 14 amino acids. The V gene lost 0 bases and the J gene lost 4 bases, with 9 bases spanning the gap. Per germline, CDR1 SGHNT and CDR2 YENEEA. The CDR3 here is CASSLDTGIYGYTF. For the CDR3, the DNA is TGTGCCAGCAGCTTAGATACCGGTATCTATGGCTACACCTTC.

J is TRBJ2-3 and V is TRBV5-1, with unresolved D. Germline V gives CDR1 SGHRS, CDR2 YFSETQ. V lost 6 bases and J lost 1, with 18 bases in between. The CDR3 has 16 amino acids. The CDR3 here is CASTNTLGDGTDTQYF. In DNA, the CDR3 is TGCGCCAGCACCAATACCTTAGGCGATGGCACAGATACGCAGTATTTT.

A few counts support this clone. The chain links TRBV21-1 to TRBJ1-6; the D call of TRBD1 is as the table states it, not checked on the DNA. TRBV21-1 corresponds to a pseudogene. This CDR3 contains 16 residues. In DNA, the CDR3 is TGTGCCAGCAGCAAAGTAACAGGGGGCTATAATTCACCCCTCCACTTT. Encoded protein: CASSKVTGGYNSPLHF.

The CDR3 DNA follows: TGTGCCAGCAGCTTTAGCCCTGAAGCTTTCTTT. It translates to CASSFSPEAFF. The V call is TRBV7-9, the J call TRBJ1-1, with D unclear. Trimming cost V 3 bases and J 6 bases, with 5 bases left between them. This CDR3 has 11 amino acids. CDR1 is SEHNR, CDR2 FQNEAQ, per germline (reference sequence).

Details on this clone: The sample carries other DNA sequences with the same CDR3. V is TRBV5-6 and J is TRBJ2-7, with D possibly matching TRBD2 (6 bases). V was clipped by 0 bases and J by 10 bases, with 11 bases between them. Germline values: CDR1 SGHDT, CDR2 YYEEEE. The CDR3 is 12 residues long. For the CDR3, the DNA is TGTGCCAGCAGCTTGGGGGGAGGAGAACAGTACTTC. Its translation: CASSLGGGEQYF.

The V gene is TRBV27, the J gene TRBJ2-3; D call uncertain. Trimming took off 1 base at V and 3 bases at J, with 5 bases between the two ends. Germline assignment: CDR1 MNHEY and CDR2 SMNVEV (reference sequence). This CDR3 has 13 amino acids. This chain's CDR3 is CASSLFGTDTQYF. The CDR3 DNA reads TGTGCCAGCAGTTTATTTGGGACAGATACGCAGTATTTT.

This chain uses TRBV4-1 with TRBJ2-7; no clear D. CDR3 size: 14 residues. Germline CDR1 and CDR2: MGHRA and YSYEKL. V dropped 1 base and J dropped 5 bases, with 12 bases sitting between them. DNA for the CDR3: TGCGCCAGCAGCCAAGTGCTGGGGTTCAACGAGCAGTACTTC. Its protein is CASSQVLGFNEQYF.

V usage is TRBV5-1 and J usage is TRBJ1-1; D gene uncertain. Trimming cost V 7 bases and J 4 bases, with 11 bases left between them. The CDR3 sequence is 12 residues long. Germline V gene data show CDR1 as SGHRS and CDR2 as YFSETQ. The CDR3 reads CASWREGTEAFF. The CDR3 nucleotides read TGCGCCAGCTGGAGGGAGGGCACTGAAGCTTTCTTT.

The V gene is TRBV15, the J gene TRBJ2-3; 7 bases fit TRBD1. V was pared by 9 bases and J by 0 bases, with 6 bases of the junction left unmatched. Per germline, CDR1 LNHNV and CDR2 YYDKDF (reference sequence). The CDR3 is made up of 14 amino acids. The CDR3 is CATDPGQSTDTQYF. In DNA form, the CDR3 reads TGTGCCACGGACCCGGGACAGAGCACAGATACGCAGTATTTT.

This sequence joins TRBV19 and TRBJ2-1, with 7 bases aligning to TRBD1. The CDR3 totals 12 residues. The germline gives CDR1 LNHDA, CDR2 SQIVND (reference sequence). J lost 8 bases, V lost 6 bases, and 4 bases had no gene match. In nucleotides, the CDR3 is TGTGCCAGTAGCCTGGGGACAGATGAGCAGTTCTTC. This codes for CASSLGTDEQFF.

The CDR3 sequence is CASAEPRAGGSDNEQFF. The CDR3, as DNA: TGCGCCAGCGCCGAGCCTCGGGCGGGTGGGTCCGACAATGAGCAGTTCTTC. The V and J genes are TRBV4-3 and TRBJ2-1; possible D gene TRBD2, 5 bases. This CDR3 is 17 amino acids long. Trimming stripped 8 bases from V and 5 bases from J, with 25 bases between. CDR1 is LGHNA, CDR2 YSLEER, per germline.

The V gene is TRBV19, the J gene TRBJ2-2, with 7 bases fitting TRBD1. Germline V gene sequence: CDR1 LNHDA, CDR2 SQIVND (reference sequence). J gave up 8 bases and V 6 bases, and 3 bases lay outside the gene matches. The CDR3 contains 12 residues. The CDR3 loop reads CASRTGEGELFF. The CDR3, as DNA: TGTGCCAGTAGAACAGGGGAAGGGGAGCTGTTTTTT.

The chain recombines TRBV4-1 with TRBJ2-5, with D maybe TRBD1 (6 bases). This CDR3 is 13 amino acids long. Germline loops: CDR1 MGHRA, CDR2 YSYEKL. V gave up 3 bases and J gave up 4 bases, with 9 bases separating them. The CDR3 is CASSQTGGETQYF. The DNA for the CDR3 is TGCGCCAGCAGCCAGACAGGTGGAGAGACCCAGTACTTC.

The J gene is TRBJ1-1, the V gene TRBV29-1; the D is unclear. Germline CDR1 SQVTM, CDR2 ANQGSEA. CDR3 length: 12 residues. Trimming shortened V by 7 bases and J by 4 bases, and 13 bases separated the two germline ends. CDR3 in DNA: TGCAGCGCACAAGGGAGTGGCACTGAAGCTTTCTTT. This sequence encodes CSAQGSGTEAFF. The complete variable domain, with remaining parts taken from reference TRBV29-1 and TRBJ1-1, reads SAVISQKPSRDICQRGTSLTIQCQVDSQVTMMFWYRQQPGQSLTLIATANQGSEATYESGFVIDKFPISRPNLTFSTLTVSNMSPEDSSIYLCSAQGSGTEAFFGQGTRLTVV.

The rearrangement joins TRBV5-6 to TRBJ1-1, with 8 bases matching TRBD1. The V segment lost 3 bases and the J segment 1 base; nucleotides outside the gene matches: 5. This CDR3 has 15 residues. Germline assignment: CDR1 SGHDT and CDR2 YYEEEE. The CDR3 loop reads CASSSLGTGNTEAFF. CDR3 DNA sequence: TGTGCCAGCAGCTCCCTTGGGACAGGGAACACTGAAGCTTTCTTT. Based on the CDR3 plus reference TRBV5-6 and TRBJ1-1, the full variable domain is DAGVTQSPTHLIKTRGQQVTLRCSPKSGHDTVSWYQQALGQGPQFIFQYYEEEERQRGNFPDRFSGHQFPNYSSELNVNALLLGDSALYLCASSSLGTGNTEAFFGQGTRLTVV.

This chain uses TRBV5-6 with TRBJ2-7; TRBD2 aligns across 7 bases. The J segment lost 9 bases and the V segment lost 3 bases, leaving 6 bases of the junction unmatched. Germline CDR1 SGHDT, CDR2 YYEEEE. The CDR3 extends over 12 amino acids. DNA of the CDR3: TGTGCCAGCAGCTCCGGGGGGACCTCGCAGTACTTC. This gives the protein CASSSGGTSQYF.

In DNA form, the CDR3 reads TGTGCCAGCAGTTTTCAGGGGGTGTCCTACGAGCAGTACTTC. This sequence encodes CASSFQGVSYEQYF. The V call is TRBV27, the J call TRBJ2-7; 7 nucleotides agree with TRBD1. Per the germline V gene, CDR1 is MNHEY and CDR2 is SMNVEV (reference sequence). Losses at the gene ends were 3 bases for V and 1 base for J; bases not matched to a gene: 3. The CDR3 has 14 residues.

The chain is built from TRBV7-8 and TRBJ2-1; 9 bases fit TRBD2. V gave up 5 bases and J gave up 2 bases; unmatched junction bases: 4. The V gene's germline CDR1 is SGHVS and CDR2 FQNEAQ. This CDR3 is 15 amino acids long. CDR3 loop: CASSQSSGTYNEQFF. In nucleotides, the CDR3 is TGTGCCAGCAGCCAGTCTAGCGGGACCTACAATGAGCAGTTCTTC.

This chain connects TRBV5-1 to TRBJ1-2; perhaps TRBD1 as D (6 bases). The CDR3 is 15 residues long. The V end lost 4 bases, the J end lost 1 base, and 14 bases lay between the germline ends. Germline V gene sequence: CDR1 SGHRS, CDR2 YFSETQ. The CDR3 DNA reads TGCGCCAGCAGCCCGGACCAGGGGATTAACTATGGCTACACCTTC. It yields the protein CASSPDQGINYGYTF.

This chain uses TRBV21-1 with TRBJ2-5; the table calls TRBD1, which could not be checked here. The assigned J gene may be wrong: the sequence end matches TRBJ2-7 better. TRBV21-1 is a known pseudogene. The length of the CDR3 is 15 residues. CDR3: CASSKDGTGSCEQYF. CDR3 nucleotide sequence: TGTGCCAGCAGCAAAGATGGCACAGGGAGCTGCGAGCAGTACTTC.

V usage is TRBV30 and J usage is TRBJ1-1, with 9 positions matching TRBD1. Germline assignment: CDR1 GTSNPN and CDR2 SVGIG (reference sequence). Trimming removed 3 bases from V and 7 bases from J; junction bases left unmatched: 6. The CDR3 extends over 13 amino acids. The CDR3 nucleotides read TGTGCCTGGAGGGAAGGACAGGGGCTTGAAGCTTTCTTT. Its translation is CAWREGQGLEAFF.

The chain combines TRBV9 with TRBJ2-2; 7 positions match TRBD1. The CDR3 loop spans 18 amino acids. J lost 7 bases, V lost 3 bases, and 18 bases had no gene match. Germline V gene lookup returns CDR1 SGDLS and CDR2 YYNGEE. The CDR3 bases are TGTGCCAGCAGCGAACCAAAGGGGGACAGTATCAGCAGCGGGGAGCTGTTTTTT. Translated, it gives CASSEPKGDSISSGELFF.

V and J are TRBV6-1 and TRBJ2-4; D is tentatively TRBD1 or TRBD2 (6 bases each). Per germline, CDR1 MNHNS and CDR2 SASEGT. V dropped 4 bases and J dropped 8 bases, with 12 bases sitting between them. This CDR3 contains 13 residues. CDR3 DNA: TGTGCCAGCAGTGGGGGGGCGCGTGACATTCAGTACTTC. Residues: CASSGGARDIQYF.

The rearrangement uses TRBV29-1 and TRBJ2-7; D gene uncertain. The CDR3 spans 11 residues. Germline V gene data show CDR1 as SQVTM and CDR2 as ANQGSEA. Trimming left V 5 bases short and J 5 bases short, with 10 bases between. In DNA, the CDR3 is TGCAGCGTTCGGAATCCTAACGAGCAGTACTTC. Translated: CSVRNPNEQYF.